A selection of T cell receptor beta chains follows, all from one sample in a study of blood T cell repertoires in COVID-19. Sequencing was performed with immunoSEQ multiplex PCR; in TCRdb, only in-frame clones are kept and a portion is missing. The data hold 110,000 to 150,000 clones, with under 90% observed a single time. The sequenced material came from peripheral blood. The source of these receptors is a human donor in a cohort sampled during active COVID-19. Each CDR3 is given with its conserved first and last residue. The D gene is left open where the match is weak. Some rows mark clone size as missing; the rest say once, few, many or name a class of expanded clone.

j_call clone_size v_call d_call cdr3_length cdr3_aa cdr3_nt
TRBJ2-5 NA TRBV6-2/TRBV6-3 TRBD2 17 CASSQRLAGVARETQYF TGTGCCAGCAGCCAGCGACTAGCGGGAGTAGCGCGGGAGACCCAGTACTTC
TRBJ1-1 NA TRBV7-6 NA 15 CASSLGQSLNTEAFF TGTGCCAGCAGCTTAGGGCAGTCGTTGAACACTGAAGCTTTCTTT
TRBJ1-2 NA TRBV28 NA 12 CASTRANYGYTF TGTGCCAGCACCAGGGCTAACTATGGCTACACCTTC
TRBJ2-6 few TRBV6-5 NA 15 CASSFHSTGANVLTF TGTGCCAGCAGTTTCCACTCGACTGGGGCCAACGTCCTGACTTTC
TRBJ1-1 once TRBV5-1 TRBD1 14 CASSKGTGGLEAFF TGCGCCAGCAGCAAAGGGACAGGTGGGCTTGAAGCTTTCTTT
TRBJ2-7 NA TRBV7-8 TRBD1 17 CASSLLGQGYPNYEQYF TGTGCCAGCAGCTTGCTGGGACAGGGGTATCCAAACTACGAGCAGTACTTC
TRBJ2-3 NA TRBV6-4 NA 14 CATSGDGITDTQYF TGTGCCACCTCAGGGGACGGGATCACAGATACGCAGTATTTT
TRBJ1-4 NA TRBV7-2 TRBD1 14 CASSLGQGYEKLFF TGTGCCAGCAGCTTAGGACAGGGGTATGAAAAACTGTTTTTT
TRBJ1-2 NA TRBV7-9 TRBD1 15 CASSLGGTGGVGYTF TGTGCCAGCAGCTTAGGAGGGACAGGGGGCGTTGGCTACACCTTC
TRBJ2-7 NA TRBV19 NA 14 CASSRGRGAYEQYF TGTGCCAGTAGTAGGGGCAGGGGAGCCTACGAGCAGTACTTC
TRBJ2-7 NA TRBV5-1 TRBD2 17 CASSLSTVAGGQYEQYF TGCGCCAGCAGCTTAAGTACCGTAGCGGGAGGGCAATACGAGCAGTACTTC
TRBJ2-6 NA TRBV6-5 NA 16 CASSYPTGTGANVLTF TGTGCCAGCAGTTACCCCACAGGGACTGGGGCCAACGTCCTGACTTTC
TRBJ1-2 once TRBV19 NA 14 CASSIPGMNYGYTF TGTGCCAGTAGTATACCAGGGATGAACTATGGCTACACCTTC
TRBJ2-1 NA TRBV18 TRBD1 16 CASSLNIWTGDNEQFF TGTGCCAGCTCACTCAACATCTGGACAGGGGACAATGAGCAGTTCTTC
TRBJ2-7 NA TRBV6-5 TRBD2 14 CASSRLAGVREQYF TGTGCCAGCAGCCGACTAGCGGGAGTGCGAGAGCAGTACTTC
TRBJ2-7 NA TRBV15 TRBD1 15 CATSRVPGGWYEQYF TGTGCCACCAGCAGAGTTCCAGGGGGTTGGTACGAGCAGTACTTC
TRBJ2-5 NA TRBV5-1 TRBD2 14 CASSHLAAQETQYF TGCGCCAGCAGCCATCTAGCGGCCCAAGAGACCCAGTACTTC
TRBJ2-1 NA TRBV12-3/TRBV12-4 NA 12 CASSFADNEQFF TGTGCCAGCAGTTTCGCAGACAATGAGCAGTTCTTC
TRBJ1-2 NA TRBV6-2/TRBV6-3 TRBD1 19 CASSYSLDRGGILNYGYTF TGTGCCAGCAGTTACTCGCTAGACAGGGGAGGAATACTTAACTATGGCTACACCTTC
TRBJ2-7 NA TRBV5-6 NA 14 CASSLSGFGNEQYF TGTGCCAGCAGCTTATCGGGATTCGGGAACGAGCAGTACTTC
TRBJ2-6 NA TRBV7-2 NA 16 CASSSQRTSGANVLTF TGTGCCAGCAGCTCACAACGTACCTCTGGGGCCAACGTCCTGACTTTC
TRBJ1-5 NA TRBV19 NA 14 CASSGTRRIQPQHF TGTGCCAGTAGTGGGACTCGGAGGATTCAGCCCCAGCATTTT
TRBJ2-7 NA TRBV19 TRBD2 15 CASSLSSGSAYEQYF TGTGCCAGTAGTCTGTCTAGCGGGAGCGCCTACGAGCAGTACTTC
TRBJ1-3 NA TRBV11-2 TRBD1 15 CASSLMTGGGNTIYF TGTGCCAGCAGCTTAATGACAGGGGGTGGAAACACCATATATTTT
TRBJ2-7 NA TRBV7-2 TRBD2 17 CASIPGLAGGSSYEQYF TGTGCCAGCATCCCCGGACTAGCGGGAGGGAGCTCCTACGAGCAGTACTTC
TRBJ2-3 once TRBV27 TRBD2 18 CASSLWLAGGCAADTQYF TGTGCCAGCAGTTTATGGCTAGCGGGGGGGTGTGCAGCAGATACGCAGTATTTT
TRBJ2-7 NA TRBV5-5 TRBD2 16 CASSLTLIAGAYEQYF TGTGCCAGCAGCTTAACTCTCATAGCGGGAGCGTACGAGCAGTACTTC
TRBJ1-1 few TRBV19 TRBD1 14 CASSIDRGLAEAFF TGTGCCAGTAGTATTGACAGGGGGCTAGCTGAAGCTTTCTTT